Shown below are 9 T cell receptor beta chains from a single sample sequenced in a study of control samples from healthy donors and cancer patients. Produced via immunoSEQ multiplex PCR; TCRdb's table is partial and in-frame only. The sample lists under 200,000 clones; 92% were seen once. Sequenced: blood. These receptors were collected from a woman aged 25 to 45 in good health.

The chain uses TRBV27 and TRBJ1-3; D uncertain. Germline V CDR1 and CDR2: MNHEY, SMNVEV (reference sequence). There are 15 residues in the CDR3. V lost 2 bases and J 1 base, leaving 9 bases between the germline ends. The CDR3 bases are TGTGCCAGCAGTTTACAATCGGGATCTGGAAACACCATATATTTT. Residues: CASSLQSGSGNTIYF.

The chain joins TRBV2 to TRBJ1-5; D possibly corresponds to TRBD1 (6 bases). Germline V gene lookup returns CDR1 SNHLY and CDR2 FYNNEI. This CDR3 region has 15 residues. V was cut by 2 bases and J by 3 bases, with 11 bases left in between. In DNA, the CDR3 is TGTGCCAGCAGTGAAAACAGGGTTATCAATCAGCCCCAGCATTTT. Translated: CASSENRVINQPQHF.

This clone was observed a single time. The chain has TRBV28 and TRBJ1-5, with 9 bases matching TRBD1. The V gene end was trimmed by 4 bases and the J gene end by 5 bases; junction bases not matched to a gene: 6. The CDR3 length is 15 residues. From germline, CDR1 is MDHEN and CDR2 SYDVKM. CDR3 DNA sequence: TGTGCCAGCAGTTATGGGACAGGGACCGATCAGCCCCAGCATTTT. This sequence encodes CASSYGTGTDQPQHF.

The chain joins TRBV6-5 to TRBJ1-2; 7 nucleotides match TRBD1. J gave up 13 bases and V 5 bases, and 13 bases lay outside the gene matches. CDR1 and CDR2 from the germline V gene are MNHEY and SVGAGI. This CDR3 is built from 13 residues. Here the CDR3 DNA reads TGTGCCAGCAGTCCCTCGGACAGGTCTTTTCCCACCTTC. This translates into CASSPSDRSFPTF.

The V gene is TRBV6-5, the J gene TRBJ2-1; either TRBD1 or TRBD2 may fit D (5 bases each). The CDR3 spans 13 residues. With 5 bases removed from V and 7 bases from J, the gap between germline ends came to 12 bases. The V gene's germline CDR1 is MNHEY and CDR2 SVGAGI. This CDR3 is CASSIGTGNEQFF. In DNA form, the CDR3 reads TGTGCCAGCAGTATAGGGACGGGGAATGAGCAGTTCTTC.

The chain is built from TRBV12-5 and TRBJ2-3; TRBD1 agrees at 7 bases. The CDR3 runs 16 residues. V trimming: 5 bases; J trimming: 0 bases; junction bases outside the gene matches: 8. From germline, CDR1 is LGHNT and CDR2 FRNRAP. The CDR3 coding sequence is TGTGCTAGTGGTCCGGGGACAGCCTCTAGCACAGATACGCAGTATTTT. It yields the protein CASGPGTASSTDTQYF.

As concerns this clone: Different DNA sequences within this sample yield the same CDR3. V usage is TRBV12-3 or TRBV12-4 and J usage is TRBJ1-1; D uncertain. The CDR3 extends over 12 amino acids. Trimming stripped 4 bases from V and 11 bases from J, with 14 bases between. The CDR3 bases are TGTGCCAGCAGTTCCACTCCTGGACGGGCTTTCTTT. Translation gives CASSSTPGRAFF.

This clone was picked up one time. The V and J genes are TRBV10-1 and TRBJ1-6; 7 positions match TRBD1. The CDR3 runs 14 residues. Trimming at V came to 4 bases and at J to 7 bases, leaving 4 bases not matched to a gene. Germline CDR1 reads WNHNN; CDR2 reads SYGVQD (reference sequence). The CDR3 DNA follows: TGCGCCAGCAGTGCCGGGACAGTGAATTCACCCCTCCACTTT. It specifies CASSAGTVNSPLHF.

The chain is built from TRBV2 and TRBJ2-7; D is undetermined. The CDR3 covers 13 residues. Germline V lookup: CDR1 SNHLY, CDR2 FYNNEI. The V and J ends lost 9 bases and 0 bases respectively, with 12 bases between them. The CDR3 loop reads CARRHSISYEQYF. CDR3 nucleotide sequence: TGTGCCAGAAGACATTCGATCTCCTACGAGCAGTACTTC.